The 19 T cell receptor beta chains below all came from one sample that was sequenced in a study of blood T cell repertoires in COVID-19 (dated by TCRdb to about 2020). Libraries were constructed by the immunoSEQ multiplex PCR assay. The immuneACCESS repertoire file appears here via TCRdb, limited to in-frame rearrangements. These files lack a portion of the clones; in checked studies, under half of the deficit traces to unresolved V genes, and the cause of the others is not known. The sample has tens of thousands of clones on record, 79% of them singletons. Clones ranked in the top ten supply roughly a third of the sample. Sequenced sample: peripheral blood. The receptors come from a woman of 80 years or more with acute or convalescent COVID-19.

The chain couples TRBV4-3 to TRBJ2-5, with 11 bases that match TRBD2. Germline assignment: CDR1 LGHNA and CDR2 YSLEER. Trimming cost V 0 bases and J 5 bases; bases outside gene matches: 8. The CDR3 spans 17 residues. The CDR3 here is CASSQDLTSGSAETQYF. CDR3 nucleotide sequence: TGCGCCAGCAGCCAAGATCTTACTAGCGGGAGTGCGGAGACCCAGTACTTC.

This clone occurred once. The genes are TRBV2 and TRBJ1-5; 7 bases align to TRBD1. V shed 5 bases, J shed 1 base, and the junction held 5 bases outside the gene matches. Germline V gene lookup returns CDR1 SNHLY and CDR2 FYNNEI. This CDR3 has 15 amino acids. This chain's CDR3 is CASSTGTASNQPQHF. As DNA, the CDR3 is TGTGCCAGCAGTACCGGGACAGCAAGCAATCAGCCCCAGCATTTT.

This clone was seen more than once but under ten times. The chain is built from TRBV5-1 and TRBJ2-2, with 10 bases lining up with TRBD2. The ends lost 4 bases at V and 13 bases at J; junction bases unmatched: 19. Germline loops: CDR1 SGHRS, CDR2 YFSETQ. The CDR3 sequence is 17 residues long. The CDR3 DNA is TGCGCCAGCAGCACCGATTCCGGGACTAGCGCGAACGGTGGGCTGTTTTTT. Its translation is CASSTDSGTSANGGLFF.

The chain carries TRBV19 and TRBJ2-4; maybe TRBD1 (5 bases). This CDR3 has 18 amino acids. V lost 1 base and J lost 1, with 17 bases in between. Germline V gives CDR1 LNHDA, CDR2 SQIVND (reference sequence). CDR3 sequence: CASSIGGVLKGAKNIQYF. CDR3 nucleotides: TGTGCCAGTAGTATAGGAGGAGTTCTCAAGGGGGCCAAAAACATTCAGTACTTC.

The chain joins TRBV21-1 to TRBJ2-2; TRBD2 is the table's D call and was not checked against the DNA. TRBV21-1 is deemed a pseudogene. The CDR3 is 17 amino acids. CDR3 DNA sequence: TGTGCCAGCAGCAAGTGGGAGGGGTCGATTACCACCGGGGAGCTGTTTTTT. As protein: CASSKWEGSITTGELFF.

CDR3 nucleotide sequence: TGTGCCAGCAGTTATGGACTAGCGGCCAGGGGGGCCTACGAGCAGTACTTC. Encoded protein: CASSYGLAARGAYEQYF. This chain links TRBV6-2 or TRBV6-3 with TRBJ2-7; 10 bases line up with TRBD2. CDR3 length equals 17 residues. V lost 3 bases and J lost 2; bases outside the gene matches: 10. Germline CDR1 is MNHEY and CDR2 is SVGEGT.

The chain combines TRBV7-9 with TRBJ1-5, with TRBD1 matching 11 bases. Germline CDR1 reads SEHNR; CDR2 reads FQNEAQ (reference sequence). The junction had 8 bases not matched to a gene; V was cut back by 4 bases and J by 3 bases. The CDR3 consists of 17 residues. As DNA, the CDR3 is TGTGCCAGCAGCTCAGGGACAGGGGGAACCAACAATCAGCCCCAGCATTTT. This encodes CASSSGTGGTNNQPQHF.

The CDR3 spells CAISAQGPPNSPLHF. The CDR3 coding sequence is TGTGCCATCAGTGCACAGGGGCCCCCTAATTCACCCCTCCACTTT. V gene TRBV10-3 combines with J gene TRBJ1-6; 7 bases line up with TRBD1. V lost 4 bases and J lost 6; bases outside the gene matches: 6. Germline V lookup: CDR1 ENHRY, CDR2 SYGVKD. This CDR3 is 15 amino acids long.

V is TRBV6-5 and J is TRBJ2-3; a weak D match, TRBD2 (6 bases). Germline values: CDR1 MNHEY, CDR2 SVGAGI. The CDR3 runs 12 residues. Trimming shortened V by 7 bases and J by 5 bases, and 10 bases separated the two germline ends. The CDR3 is CASTPEGDTQYF. The CDR3 DNA reads as TGTGCCAGCACCCCGGAGGGAGATACGCAGTATTTT.

The gene calls are TRBV7-2 and TRBJ1-2, with 7 bases that match TRBD1. This CDR3 is 12 amino acids long. The germline CDR1 and CDR2 sequences are SGHTA and FQGNSA. J gave up 8 bases and V 5 bases, and 5 bases lay outside the gene matches. This chain's CDR3 is CASSTTGSGYTF. The CDR3 region has the DNA TGTGCCAGCAGCACGACAGGGTCGGGCTACACCTTC.

This clone was seen a single time. This rearrangement joins TRBV6-2 or TRBV6-3 to TRBJ2-1; D remains unclear. CDR1 is MNHEY and CDR2 is SVGEGT in the germline V gene. This CDR3 comprises 13 residues. Trimming stripped 4 bases from V and 4 bases from J, with 8 bases between. The CDR3, as DNA: TGTGCCAGCAGTTTGATAGAATACAATGAGCAGTTCTTC. This encodes CASSLIEYNEQFF.

The sample holds a few counts of this clone. The rearrangement links TRBV13 to TRBJ2-7; TRBD2 matches 8 bases. This CDR3 is built from 15 residues. The germline V gene has CDR1 PRHDT and CDR2 FYEKMQ (reference sequence). The V and J ends lost 6 bases and 3 bases, in that order; junction bases with no gene match: 10. CDR3 in DNA: TGTGCCAGCAGAAGTGAGCGGGAGAGGGTCTACGAGCAGTACTTC. Translating gives CASRSERERVYEQYF.

The table lists this clone with a few counts. The chain carries TRBV7-6 and TRBJ2-1; TRBD2 matches 8 bases. The CDR3 covers 18 residues. J gave up 7 bases and V 1 base, and 15 bases lay outside the gene matches. From germline, CDR1 is SGHVS and CDR2 FNYEAQ. CDR3 in DNA: TGTGCCAGCAGCTTAGTTGGGGGCGGGAGGACCTGGAGGAATGAGCAGTTCTTC. Protein sequence: CASSLVGGGRTWRNEQFF.

The chain carries TRBV5-6 and TRBJ2-1, with TRBD2 matching over 10 bases. The trim removed 7 bases at V and 6 bases at J, leaving 10 bases unmatched. The CDR3 extends over 15 amino acids. Germline lookup yields CDR1 SGHDT and CDR2 YYEEEE. The DNA for the CDR3 is TGTGCCAGCGGCCCTCTAGCGGGGGAGGGCAATGAGCAGTTCTTC. This codes for CASGPLAGEGNEQFF.

CDR3 coding DNA: TGTGCCAGTAGTGGGGGACAGGGAGGCAATCAGCCCCAGCATTTT. This translates into CASSGGQGGNQPQHF. The chain employs TRBV19 and TRBJ1-5, with TRBD1 matching over 9 bases. The CDR3 is made up of 15 amino acids. V lost 5 bases to trimming and J lost 2 bases; unmatched junction nucleotides: 4. CDR1 is LNHDA, CDR2 SQIVND, per germline (reference sequence).

Only one count was recorded for this clone. The rearrangement joins TRBV7-3 to TRBJ1-3; 12 positions match TRBD1. Germline trimming cut 2 bases from V and 0 bases from J; bases unmatched to any gene: 5. The germline V gene has CDR1 SGHTA and CDR2 FQGTGA. The CDR3 loop spans 18 amino acids. Here the CDR3 reads CASSLRGQGAISGNTIYF. The CDR3 coding sequence is TGTGCCAGCAGCTTACGGGGACAGGGGGCCATCTCTGGAAACACCATATATTTT. Based on the CDR3 plus reference TRBV7-3 and TRBJ1-3, the full variable domain is GAGVSQTPSNKVTEKGKYVELRCDPISGHTALYWYRQSLGQGPEFLIYFQGTGAADDSGLPNDRFFAVRPEGSVSTLKIQRTERGDSAVYLCASSLRGQGAISGNTIYFGEGSWLTVV.

The DNA for the CDR3 is TGTGCCAGCAGCTCATACCGGGACAGGGGAGATACTGAAGCTTTCTTT. This sequence encodes CASSSYRDRGDTEAFF. The rearrangement uses TRBV11-3 and TRBJ1-1, with 10 bases that match TRBD1. There are 16 residues in the CDR3. V was clipped by 4 bases and J by 5 bases; unmatched bases: 10. In germline, CDR1 is SGHNT, CDR2 YENEEA.

The chain links TRBV5-1 to TRBJ2-5; D is possibly TRBD2 (6 bases). The germline V gene encodes CDR1 SGHRS and CDR2 YFSETQ. The CDR3 totals 16 residues. Trimming shortened V by 4 bases and J by 3 bases, and 19 bases separated the two germline ends. In DNA form, the CDR3 reads TGCGCCAGCAGCACCGTCGCTCTAGGAGGGAAAGAGACCCAGTACTTC. Protein product: CASSTVALGGKETQYF.

This clone was seen a single time. The chain recombines TRBV7-2 with TRBJ1-2; possibly TRBD1 for D (6 bases). Germline assignment: CDR1 SGHTA and CDR2 FQGNSA. This CDR3 has 15 amino acids. Trimming took 7 bases from V and 0 from J, leaving 15 bases between them. The CDR3 DNA is TGTGCCAGCATTCTTCAGGGGCAGTCTAACTATGGCTACACCTTC. Its protein is CASILQGQSNYGYTF. Full variable domain (remainder filled in from reference TRBV7-2 and TRBJ1-2): GAGVSQSPSNKVTEKGKDVELRCDPISGHTALYWYRQSLGQGLEFLIYFQGNSAPDKSGLPSDRFSAERTGGSVSTLTIQRTQQEDSAVYLCASILQGQSNYGYTFGSGTRLTVV.